The present T cell receptor (beta chain) was sequenced within a study of T cell responses to AZD1222 COVID-19 vaccine. Looking at the study overall: Some second doses came at about 4 weeks and others at about 12 weeks; these were pooled. Study findings and constraints: Clonal diversity was possibly underestimated; the donors were predominantly white British and more often female. Only six or seven AZD1222 recipients were seropositive at baseline. Researchers report vaccine-associated CD4 TCRs spanning spike, with dominance at 160-218 and 743-854.

As regards this clone: What it binds is unknown.

This CDR3 spans 15 amino acids. The J segment lost 1 base and the V segment lost 5 bases, leaving 4 bases of the junction unmatched. The germline gives CDR1 MRHNA, CDR2 SNTAGT. Sequenced by immunoSEQ multiplex PCR; TCRdb stores in-frame clones only, minus some. Of some 150,000 clones listed, 85% to 95% are singletons. The TCR was taken from an adult in good health. The chain employs TRBV6-4 and TRBJ1-3, with 8 positions matching TRBD1. This specimen was peripheral blood, taken on day 0 of AZD1222 vaccination. CDR3 nucleotide sequence: TGTGCCAGCAGTCCGGACAGGGAATCTGGAAACACCATATATTTT. Translating it yields CASSPDRESGNTIYF.